Listed here are 2 T cell receptor beta chains from one sample, sequenced in a study of blood T cell repertoires in COVID-19. Clones were sequenced by immunoSEQ multiplex PCR, and TCRdb holds only the in-frame ones, with some missing. The table has 280,000 or so clones, around nine tenths seen once. Sequenced sample: peripheral blood. Source of these receptors: a woman aged 60-70 years with acute or convalescent COVID-19.

This clone was picked up a small number of times. This sequence joins TRBV9 and TRBJ2-1, with 13 bases lining up with TRBD2. CDR1 SGDLS and CDR2 YYNGEE come from the germline V gene. Unmatched junction bases numbered 10, after V lost 4 bases and J lost 9 bases. This CDR3 has 16 residues. In DNA, the CDR3 is TGTGCCAGCAGCACCGGACTAGCGGGAGCGGTTGGTGAGCAGTTCTTC. Protein sequence: CASSTGLAGAVGEQFF.

The rearrangement joins TRBV9 to TRBJ1-3, with D hard to call. The V gene's germline CDR1 is SGDLS and CDR2 YYNGEE. The CDR3 is made up of 14 amino acids. Trimming shortened V by 4 bases and J by 11 bases, and 19 bases separated the two germline ends. CDR3 protein: CASSSFTGRSAIYF. The DNA of the CDR3 is TGTGCCAGCAGCTCTTTCACGGGGAGGTCCGCCATATATTTT.